Following are 22 T cell receptor beta chains from one sample sequenced in a study of regulatory T cells in long-lasting Graves disease. Libraries of TCR beta came from iRepertoire HTBI primers plus Arm-PCR of CDR3 regions. TCRdb reprocessed the multiplex PCR reads with MiXCR, giving one entry per CDR3 protein. The data contain over 450,000 distinct CDR3 sequences, 12% of them seen just once; the ten biggest clones take up over 7%. Time point defined: newly diagnosed GD, antithyroid drugs for less than 3 months. Researchers made the TCR library from RNA that was extracted from PBMCs. Separately, the same data were catalogued under a study of T cells in Graves' hyperthyroidism and ophthalmopathy.

The sequenced sample was peripheral blood mononuclear cells (PBMCs), obtained at new diagnosis, from a patient treated with antithyroid drugs. Receptor source: a young woman with Graves disease.

In this sample, this clonotype turned up a few times. The chain uses TRBV3-1 and TRBJ1-2, with D perhaps TRBD1 (5 bases). The V end lost 1 base, the J end lost 6 bases, and 9 bases lay between the germline ends. The germline CDR1 and CDR2 sequences are LGHDT and YNNKEL (reference sequence). The CDR3 covers 13 residues. The CDR3 spells CASSQAQGDGYTF. The CDR3 nucleotides read TGTGCCAGCAGCCAAGCCCAGGGTGATGGCTACACCTTC. The full variable domain, completed using reference TRBV3-1 and TRBJ1-2, is DTAVSQTPKYLVTQMGNDKSIKCEQNLGHDTMYWYKQDSKKFLKIMFSYNNKELIINETVPNRFSPKSPDKAHLNLHINSLELGDSAVYFCASSQAQGDGYTFGSGTRLTVV.

The chain couples TRBV19 to TRBJ2-1, with D tentatively TRBD1 (5 bases). The V gene lost 6 bases and the J gene lost 9 bases, with 9 bases spanning the gap. The V gene's germline CDR1 is LNHDA and CDR2 SQIVND (reference sequence). This CDR3 spans 11 amino acids. CDR3 residues: CASSQGREQFF. In DNA, the CDR3 is TGTGCCAGTAGCCAGGGTCGTGAGCAGTTCTTC.

This clonotype has at least ten counts. The chain recombines TRBV10-3 with TRBJ2-5; tentatively, D is TRBD1 or TRBD2 (5 bases each). Germline assignment: CDR1 ENHRY and CDR2 SYGVKD. The CDR3 runs to 13 residues. The V gene lost 6 bases and the J gene lost 4 bases, with 12 bases spanning the gap. Here the CDR3 DNA reads TGTGCCATCAGGCTTCCGGGGACAGAGACCCAGTACTTC. Protein product: CAIRLPGTETQYF.

There are many counts of this clonotype. V gene TRBV19 combines with J gene TRBJ2-5, with 12 nucleotides matching TRBD2. The V gene's germline CDR1 is LNHDA and CDR2 SQIVND (reference sequence). The J segment lost 5 bases and the V segment lost 9 bases, leaving 10 bases of the junction unmatched. There are 15 residues in the CDR3. CDR3 coding DNA: TGTGCCAGCCGACTAGCGGGAGCGTCCGGGGAGACCCAGTACTTC. Translation gives CASRLAGASGETQYF.

This clonotype was counted only a few times. The CDR3, as DNA: TGTGCCAGCAGTGAGGGGGTTAGCCGGGAGCTGTTTTTT. This gives the protein CASSEGVSRELFF. V usage is TRBV6-2 or TRBV6-3 and J usage is TRBJ2-2; D perhaps matches TRBD1 (6 bases). The length of the CDR3 is 13 residues. CDR1 MNHEY and CDR2 SVGEGT come from the germline V gene. The germline V and J ends were trimmed by 5 bases and 9 bases, with 13 bases remaining between them.

The chain's CDR3 is CASSYSKAGGTDTQYF. Here the CDR3 DNA reads TGTGCCAGCAGTTACTCGAAAGCGGGAGGTACAGATACGCAGTATTTT. The V call is TRBV12-3 or TRBV12-4, the J call TRBJ2-3, with 9 positions matching TRBD2. Trimming at V came to 4 bases and at J to 3 bases, leaving 8 bases not matched to a gene. CDR3 length: 16 amino acids.

In regard to this clonotype: A much larger clone is a single base away; this may be a read error. This chain connects TRBV28 to TRBJ2-7; 8 bases map to TRBD2. Germline V gives CDR1 MDHEN, CDR2 SYDVKM. This CDR3 region has 16 residues. This chain's CDR3 is CASAVLAAGVLSEKYF. In nucleotides, the CDR3 is TGTGCCAGCGCCGTACTAGCAGCGGGAGTTCTTAGCGAGAAGTACTTC.

In its sample, this clonotype was seen many times. The genes are TRBV6-1 and TRBJ1-2, with 10 bases lining up with TRBD1. The junction had 14 bases not matched to a gene; V was cut back by 1 base and J by 6 bases. CDR1 and CDR2 (germline): MNHNS, SASEGT. The CDR3 is 18 residues long. DNA of the CDR3: TGTGCCAGCAGTGAAGACACAGGAACGGGACAGGGGAGGAATGGCTACACCTTC. The encoded protein is CASSEDTGTGQGRNGYTF.

V and J are TRBV19 and TRBJ1-3; TRBD1 matches at 7 bases. Losses at the gene ends were 3 bases for V and 0 bases for J; bases not matched to a gene: 20. CDR1 LNHDA and CDR2 SQIVND come from the germline V gene (reference sequence). This CDR3 has 21 residues. CDR3 DNA sequence: TGTGCCAGTAGTATTTTTTCGTTTTTGAGGGACAGACACAACTCTGGAAACACCATATATTTT. Translation gives CASSIFSFLRDRHNSGNTIYF.

This clonotype was detected only once. The V call is TRBV9, the J call TRBJ1-1, with TRBD1 identical over 8 bases. Losses at the gene ends were 2 bases for V and 3 bases for J; bases not matched to a gene: 3. Per the germline V gene, CDR1 is SGDLS and CDR2 is YYNGEE. The CDR3 is 14 amino acids. The CDR3 DNA follows: TGTGCCAGCAGCGTTATACAGGGGGACACTGAAGCTTTCTTT. It yields the protein CASSVIQGDTEAFF.

V is TRBV7-2 and J is TRBJ2-5; D possibly corresponds to TRBD2 (5 bases). The J call may be incorrect, as the DNA end agrees better with TRBJ2-1. Germline loops: CDR1 SGHTA, CDR2 FQGNSA. CDR3 length equals 15 residues. In DNA, the CDR3 is TGTGCCAGCAGTCGGGGTTGGCAAGTCCACAATGAGCAGTTCTTC. Translating it yields CASSRGWQVHNEQFF.

At least ten counts were recorded for this clonotype. The chain links TRBV11-3 to TRBJ2-7; 8 positions agree with TRBD1. The CDR3 contains 15 residues. V shed 1 base and J 6 bases; nucleotides not matched to a gene: 8. Per the germline V gene, CDR1 is SGHNT and CDR2 is YENEEA. For the CDR3, the DNA is TGTGCCAGCAGCTTAGCGGTTTTAGACAGGGGCGAGCAGTACTTC. It is translated as CASSLAVLDRGEQYF.

Only a few counts were recorded for this clonotype. A much larger clone differs from this one at a single base, so this may be a read error. This chain joins TRBV7-9 and TRBJ1-1; D is possibly TRBD1 (5 bases). CDR1 is SEHNR and CDR2 is FQNEAQ in the germline V gene (reference sequence). The CDR3 contains 14 residues. The CDR3 bases are TGTGCCAGCAGCCTTCACGGGGCGAACACTGATGCTTTCTTT. It yields the protein CASSLHGANTDAFF.

The table lists this clonotype with many counts. The J gene is TRBJ2-7, the V gene TRBV20-1, with D possibly being TRBD1 (5 bases). Germline lookup yields CDR1 DFQATT and CDR2 SNEGSKA (reference sequence). This CDR3 has 14 amino acids. V lost 1 base to trimming and J lost 3 bases, with 13 bases between them. As DNA, the CDR3 is TGCAGTGCTAGAGTTATGCGACAGAGCTACGAGCAGTACTTC. Protein: CSARVMRQSYEQYF.

This clonotype has at least ten counts. The J gene is TRBJ1-2, the V gene TRBV19; 7 nucleotides line up with TRBD1. Germline loops: CDR1 LNHDA, CDR2 SQIVND (reference sequence). The V gene end was trimmed by 5 bases and the J gene end by 1 base; junction bases not matched to a gene: 10. This CDR3 spans 16 amino acids. The CDR3 nucleotides are TGTGCCAGTAGTCCTCTACAGGGGAAAGTTAACTATGGCTACACCTTC. Translated, it gives CASSPLQGKVNYGYTF.

This clonotype was seen only a few times. The rearrangement joins TRBV5-1 to TRBJ1-4; tentative D call: TRBD1 (6 bases). The germline V gene has CDR1 SGHRS and CDR2 YFSETQ. The CDR3 extends over 14 amino acids. V lost 0 bases to trimming and J lost 8 bases, with 11 bases between them. The CDR3 DNA follows: TGCGCCAGCAGCTTGGACAGGGCTGGAGAAAAACTGTTTTTT. Protein product: CASSLDRAGEKLFF. Looking up the rest from reference TRBV5-1 and TRBJ1-4 gives the full variable domain: KAGVTQTPRYLIKTRGQQVTLSCSPISGHRSVSWYQQTPGQGLQFLFEYFSETQRNKGNFPGRFSGRQFSNSRSEMNVSTLELGDSALYLCASSLDRAGEKLFFGSGTQLSVL.

The table lists this clonotype with many counts. The chain joins TRBV10-3 to TRBJ2-7; D uncertain. The CDR3 has 14 amino acids. In germline, CDR1 is ENHRY, CDR2 SYGVKD. Trimming left V 4 bases short and J 1 base short, with 11 bases between. CDR3: CAISGKDASYEQYF. In DNA form, the CDR3 reads TGTGCCATCAGTGGGAAGGACGCTTCCTACGAGCAGTACTTC.

The CDR3 region has the DNA TGTGCCAGCCTTCTAGCGGGAGGCTACGAGCAGTACTTC. It translates to CASLLAGGYEQYF. This sequence joins TRBV6-1 and TRBJ2-7, with 11 bases fitting TRBD2. The length of the CDR3 is 13 residues. V dropped 8 bases and J dropped 3; count of bases not matched to a gene: 3. Germline CDR1 MNHNS, CDR2 SASEGT.

This clonotype was counted at least ten times. The chain links TRBV11-2 to TRBJ2-6; D gene ambiguous. CDR3 length: 21 residues. Germline values: CDR1 SGHAT, CDR2 FQNNGV. V was cut by 1 base and J by 0 bases, with 22 bases left in between. CDR3 coding DNA: TGTGCCAGCAGCTTAGCTCTTATTCGACCTTTTAAGAGCTCTGGGGCCAACGTCCTGACTTTC. Encoded protein: CASSLALIRPFKSSGANVLTF.

This clonotype has at least ten counts. V gene TRBV29-1 combines with J gene TRBJ1-2, with 9 bases matching TRBD1. This CDR3 has 14 amino acids. CDR1 is SQVTM and CDR2 is ANQGSEA in the germline V gene. The ends lost 5 bases at V and 2 bases at J; junction bases unmatched: 6. CDR3 sequence (DNA): TGCAGCGTTAATCCGGGACAGGGCAACTATGGCTACACCTTC. Amino acid sequence: CSVNPGQGNYGYTF.

This clonotype occurred many times. The V and J genes are TRBV7-2 and TRBJ1-2, with 10 bases lining up with TRBD1. The CDR3 loop spans 15 amino acids. V lost 5 bases to trimming and J lost 4 bases; unmatched junction nucleotides: 7. CDR1 is SGHTA, CDR2 FQGNSA, per germline. CDR3 DNA: TGTGCCAGCAGCCAACGGACAGGGGGAGCCTATGGCTACACCTTC. It specifies CASSQRTGGAYGYTF.

V usage is TRBV3-1 and J usage is TRBJ2-7; TRBD2 is a possible D gene (5 bases). The germline V gene has CDR1 LGHDT and CDR2 YNNKEL (reference sequence). The CDR3 totals 18 residues. Trimming removed 4 bases at V and 6 bases at J, with 28 bases between. CDR3 coding DNA: TGTGCCAGCAGCCCAAGGATGAGTCATTTAGGATCCCGGGGCGAGCAGTACTTC. Translating gives CASSPRMSHLGSRGEQYF.